What follows are 10 T cell receptor beta chains derived from one specimen sequenced in a study of Ad26.COV2.S vaccination and SARS-CoV-2 variants. Sequencing used immunoSEQ multiplex PCR; TCRdb keeps in-frame clones, though not all of them. The sample gives hundreds of thousands of clones, about nine tenths of which show up once; around 3.5% is in the top ten. As to treatment: 15 to 20 received Ad26.COV2.S at low or high dose, single or two shots; a few received placebo; per-sample allocation not given. Collection of the samples took place on day 63 after the first injection of vaccine or placebo. The sequencing used peripheral blood, collected in a trial of Ad26.COV2.S vaccine versus placebo. Every receptor here comes from a person between 18 and 59 years old who received the Ad26.COV2.S COVID-19 vaccine or a placebo.

This clone appeared once. CDR3 bases: TGTGCCAGCAGCTTGAGGACAGAAGCTTTCTTT. Protein product: CASSLRTEAFF. V and J are TRBV5-4 and TRBJ1-1, with D possibly being TRBD1 (5 bases). This CDR3 is built from 11 residues. Germline values: CDR1 SGHNT, CDR2 YYREEE (reference sequence). With 1 base removed from V and 8 bases from J, the gap between germline ends came to 6 bases. Filled out from reference TRBV5-4 and TRBJ1-1, the complete variable domain reads ETGVTQSPTHLIKTRGQQVTLRCSSQSGHNTVSWYQQALGQGPQFIFQYYREEENGRGNFPPRFSGLQFPNYSSELNVNALELDDSALYLCASSLRTEAFFGQGTRLTVV.

This chain links TRBV6-5 with TRBJ1-5; 8 bases line up with TRBD1. This CDR3 is built from 15 residues. Trimming removed 8 bases from V and 0 bases from J; junction bases left unmatched: 6. Germline V gene data show CDR1 as MNHEY and CDR2 as SVGAGI. CDR3: CASQTGDYSNQPQHF. The CDR3 bases are TGTGCCAGCCAGACAGGGGATTATAGCAATCAGCCCCAGCATTTT.

The chain is built from TRBV6-6 and TRBJ1-1, with 9 bases identical to TRBD1. The germline gives CDR1 MNHNY, CDR2 SVGAGI (reference sequence). This CDR3 is built from 14 residues. After removal of 6 bases from V and 5 bases from J, the junction contained 7 bases not matched to a gene. CDR3 amino acids: CASRTDRGRTEAFF. In nucleotides, the CDR3 is TGTGCCAGCAGAACGGACAGGGGTCGGACTGAAGCTTTCTTT.

CDR3 residues: CASSLGGSKNQPQHF. CDR3 nucleotides: TGCGCCAGCAGCTTGGGAGGCTCAAAGAATCAGCCCCAGCATTTT. This sequence joins TRBV5-1 and TRBJ1-5; no reliable D call. The CDR3 has 15 amino acids. V lost 0 bases to trimming and J lost 4 bases, with 11 bases between them. In germline, CDR1 is SGHRS, CDR2 YFSETQ.

The gene calls are TRBV30 and TRBJ1-1; D may be TRBD1 (5 bases). This CDR3 is built from 14 residues. The ends were cut back, 4 bases at V and 6 bases at J, with 18 bases in the middle. The germline V gene has CDR1 GTSNPN and CDR2 SVGIG (reference sequence). The CDR3 sequence is CAWTRTPGRAEAFF. The CDR3 nucleotides are TGTGCCTGGACCCGGACACCAGGACGGGCTGAAGCTTTCTTT.

The chain uses TRBV27 and TRBJ2-7; 10 bases fit TRBD1. This CDR3 comprises 15 residues. The V gene's germline CDR1 is MNHEY and CDR2 SMNVEV (reference sequence). V was clipped by 2 bases and J by 2 bases; unmatched bases: 3. In DNA form, the CDR3 reads TGTGCCAGCAGTTTAGGGACAGGGGTAACCTACGAGCAGTACTTC. It encodes CASSLGTGVTYEQYF.

CDR3 sequence: CASTQGYSGANVLTF. The CDR3 region has the DNA TGTGCCAGCACACAGGGATACTCTGGGGCCAACGTCCTGACTTTC. The V and J genes are TRBV9 and TRBJ2-6, with D possibly matching TRBD1 (6 bases). Germline V gene lookup returns CDR1 SGDLS and CDR2 YYNGEE. V was clipped by 6 bases and J by 0 bases, with 10 bases between them. The CDR3 length is 15 residues.

The J gene is TRBJ1-1, the V gene TRBV7-8; TRBD1 might be the D (6 bases). Germline V CDR1 and CDR2: SGHVS, FQNEAQ. The CDR3 runs 15 residues. V was pared by 4 bases and J by 0 bases, with 12 bases between. The CDR3 protein is CASSYDRIMNTEAFF. In DNA, the CDR3 is TGTGCCAGCAGCTACGACAGGATTATGAACACTGAAGCTTTCTTT.

The chain is built from TRBV19 and TRBJ1-1; D gene unclear. This CDR3 has 15 amino acids. The germline V gene has CDR1 LNHDA and CDR2 SQIVND (reference sequence). V lost 5 bases and J lost 1, with 14 bases in between. The DNA of the CDR3 is TGTGCCAGTAGTCCCCTAGGGCAGTGGAACACTGAAGCTTTCTTT. As protein: CASSPLGQWNTEAFF.

This clone was observed a handful of times. This chain links TRBV7-3 with TRBJ2-1; TRBD2 matches at 11 bases. Germline lookup yields CDR1 SGHTA and CDR2 FQGTGA. The ends lost 2 bases at V and 3 bases at J; junction bases unmatched: 0. This CDR3 region has 15 residues. The CDR3 sequence: CASSLGLAGYNEQFF. In DNA, the CDR3 is TGTGCCAGCAGCTTAGGACTAGCGGGCTACAATGAGCAGTTCTTC.